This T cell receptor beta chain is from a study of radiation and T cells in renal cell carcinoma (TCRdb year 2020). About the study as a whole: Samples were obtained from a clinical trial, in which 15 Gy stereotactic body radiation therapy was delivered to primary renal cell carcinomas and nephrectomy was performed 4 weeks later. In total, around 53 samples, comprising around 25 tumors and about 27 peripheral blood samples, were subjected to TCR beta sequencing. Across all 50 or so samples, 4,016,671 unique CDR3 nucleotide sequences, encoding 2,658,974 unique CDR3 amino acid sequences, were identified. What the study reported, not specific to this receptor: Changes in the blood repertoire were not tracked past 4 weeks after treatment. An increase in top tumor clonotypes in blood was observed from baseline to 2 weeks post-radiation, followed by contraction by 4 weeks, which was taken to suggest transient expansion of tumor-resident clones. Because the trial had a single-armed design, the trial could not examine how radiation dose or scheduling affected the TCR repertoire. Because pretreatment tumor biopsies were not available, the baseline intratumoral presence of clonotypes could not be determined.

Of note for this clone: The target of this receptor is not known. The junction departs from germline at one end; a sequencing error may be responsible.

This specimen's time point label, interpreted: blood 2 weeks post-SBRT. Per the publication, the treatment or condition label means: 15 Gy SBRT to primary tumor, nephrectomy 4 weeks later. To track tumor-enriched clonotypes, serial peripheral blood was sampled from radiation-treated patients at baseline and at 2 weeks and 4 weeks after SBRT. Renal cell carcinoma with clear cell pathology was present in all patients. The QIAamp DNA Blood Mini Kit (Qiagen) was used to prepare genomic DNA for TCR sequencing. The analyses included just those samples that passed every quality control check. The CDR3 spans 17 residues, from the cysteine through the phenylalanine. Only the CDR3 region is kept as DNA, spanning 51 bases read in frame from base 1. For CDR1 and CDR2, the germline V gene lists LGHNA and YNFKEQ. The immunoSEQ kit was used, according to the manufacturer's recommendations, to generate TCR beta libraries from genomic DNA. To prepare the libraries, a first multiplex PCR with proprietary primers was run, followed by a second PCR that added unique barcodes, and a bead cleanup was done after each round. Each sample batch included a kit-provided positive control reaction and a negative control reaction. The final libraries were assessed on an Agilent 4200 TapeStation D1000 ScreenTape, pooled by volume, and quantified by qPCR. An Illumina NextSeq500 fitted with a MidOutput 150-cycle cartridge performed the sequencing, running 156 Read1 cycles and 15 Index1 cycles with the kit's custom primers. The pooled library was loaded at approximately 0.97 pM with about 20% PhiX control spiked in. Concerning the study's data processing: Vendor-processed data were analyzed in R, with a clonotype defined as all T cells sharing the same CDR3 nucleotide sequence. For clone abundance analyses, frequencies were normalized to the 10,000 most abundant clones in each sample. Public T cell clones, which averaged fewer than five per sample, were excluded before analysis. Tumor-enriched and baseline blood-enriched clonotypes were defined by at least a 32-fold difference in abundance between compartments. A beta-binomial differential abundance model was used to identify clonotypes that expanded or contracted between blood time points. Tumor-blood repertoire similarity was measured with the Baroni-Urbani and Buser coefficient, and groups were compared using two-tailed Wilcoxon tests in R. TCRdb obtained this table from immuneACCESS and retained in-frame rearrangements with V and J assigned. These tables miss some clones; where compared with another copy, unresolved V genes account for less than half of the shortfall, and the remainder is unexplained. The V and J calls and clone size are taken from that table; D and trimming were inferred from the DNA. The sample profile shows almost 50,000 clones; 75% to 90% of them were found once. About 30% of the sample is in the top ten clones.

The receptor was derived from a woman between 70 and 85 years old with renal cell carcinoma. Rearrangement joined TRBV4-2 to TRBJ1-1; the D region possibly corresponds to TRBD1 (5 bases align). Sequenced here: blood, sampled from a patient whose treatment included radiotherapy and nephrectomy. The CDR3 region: CASSQVPYRRGNTEAFF. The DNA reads TGTGCCAGCAGTCAAGTCCCCTACAGGAGGGGGAACACTGAAGCTTTCTTT.